This TCR beta chain stems from a study of PD-1 blockade in classical Hodgkin lymphoma. Concerning this clone itself: The antigen remains unidentified.

The protocol was immunoSEQ multiplex PCR, while the TCRdb copy is restricted to in-frame clones and leaves out a portion. The table shows around 99,000 clones, with 75% to 85% occurring only once. Regarding the study as a whole: In newly diagnosed patients, baseline TCR diversity was reportedly below that of healthy donors.

All patients experienced relapse after autologous stem cell transplantation, and brentuximab vedotin exposure was variable. The CDR3 totals 15 residues. CDR1 is SGDLS, CDR2 YYNGEE, per germline. Deletions cut 4 bases from V and 0 bases from J, with 11 bases between. The sample was peripheral blood mononuclear cells (PBMCs), taken before the second cycle of nivolumab. The chain links TRBV9 to TRBJ2-1; D may be TRBD2 (5 bases). The TCR was taken from a human donor with classical Hodgkin lymphoma. The CDR3 DNA reads TGTGCCAGCAGCCCCGAGGGCCGCTCCTACAATGAGCAGTTCTTC. The encoded protein is CASSPEGRSYNEQFF.